The TCR beta chain under discussion was sequenced for a study of blood T cell repertoires in COVID-19 (dated by TCRdb to 2018 to 2020). The study in broad terms: Collaborator samples came from the United States, Italy and Spain and covered acute and convalescent phases of COVID-19. The prospective study material was composed of cDNA or gDNA derived from T cells, B-cell-depleted T cells, or PBMCs. The dataset comprised deeply sampled blood TCRbeta repertoires from subjects exposed to, actively infected with, or recovered from COVID-19. The repertoires were made available in a free public database intended to serve as a resource for research on the immune response to SARS-CoV-2. The samples were drawn from the first 160 participants of the ongoing ImmuneRACE study and from over a thousand subjects provided by 6 global collaborators. Nearly every sample came with metadata listing a de-identified subject ID, COVID-19 status, age in years and sex. Where available, HLA class I and class II types were taken from metadata supplied by the sample provider and were not determined by assay-based typing. The full study reports these points: The amount of clinical and demographic metadata varied by source and participant and was provided uncurated.

TCRbeta CDR3 regions were amplified from genomic DNA using the immunoSEQ Assay, a bias-controlled multiplex PCR. Processing in the source paper ran as follows. Within the assay, amplification of reference gene primers was used to estimate how many nucleated cells each sample contained. To quantify the absolute abundance of each unique TCRbeta CDR3 rearrangement, sequence reads were collapsed and filtered. For each sample, productive Simpson clonality was calculated by taking the square root of Simpson's diversity index across productive rearrangements. TCRdb obtained this table from immuneACCESS and retained in-frame rearrangements with V and J assigned. These tables miss some clones; where compared with another copy, unresolved V genes account for less than half of the shortfall, and the remainder is unexplained. V, J and clone size derive from that table, while D and trimming were established from the DNA sequence. This sample is represented by 200,000 to 300,000 clones; 75% to 90% of them were singletons. The ten biggest clones cover roughly 1.9% of the sample.

Collaborating institutions collected whole blood in K2EDTA tubes following their own protocols. Collaborator samples were shipped for TCRbeta analysis as frozen whole blood, isolated PBMCs, or DNA extracted from either sample type. Details on this clone: The antigen it recognizes is unknown. Qualities for individual bases were not recorded, and no much larger clone is one base off.

Sample: peripheral blood. The origin of this receptor is a man aged 25-45 years with active or convalescent COVID-19.

The CDR3 reads as follows: CASSSPAGTHNQPQHF. The DNA sequence follows: TGTGCCAGCAGTTCCCCGGCAGGTACCCACAATCAGCCCCAGCATTTT. Rearrangement joined TRBV6-2 or TRBV6-3 to TRBJ1-5; a confident D gene designation cannot be given. Inclusive of the bounding cysteine and phenylalanine, the CDR3 is 16 residues long. Left in the record is the CDR3 DNA by itself, 48 bases read in frame from the first base. Based on the germline V gene, the CDR1 and CDR2 sequences are MNHEY and SVGEGT. V and J lose 4 bases and 3 bases, and a span of 16 bases separates them.